This T cell receptor (beta chain) stems from a study of OX40 agonist ivuxolimab in advanced cancers. Study-wide context: Every 2 weeks, patients received ivuxolimab intravenously, dosed at 0.01 to 10 mg/kg. Of mixed ages from roughly 23 to 85 and averaging around 60 years, the group was over 80% male. In three patients, partial responses were observed, one with hepatocellular carcinoma and two with cutaneous melanoma. Study findings and constraints: More expanded clones were seen, on average, in CD8+ T cells than in CD4+.

Details on this clone: What it binds is not known.

Germline V CDR1 and CDR2: SEHNR, FQNEAQ (reference sequence). The CDR3 has 15 amino acids. After removal of 5 bases from V and 5 bases from J, the junction contained 8 bases not matched to a gene. The data were produced by immunoSEQ multiplex PCR, yet TCRdb's version contains in-frame clones alone and is incomplete. This table has tens of thousands of clones, approximately 89% appearing once. Material: CD4+ or CD8+ T cells sorted from blood, obtained in a trial of the OX40 agonist ivuxolimab. This chain uses TRBV7-9 with TRBJ2-5, with TRBD2 matching 10 bases. This clonotype was sampled from an adult with an advanced solid tumor such as melanoma, head and neck, liver or kidney cancer. This CDR3 reads CASSPPLAGKETQYF. Written as DNA, the CDR3 is TGTGCCAGCAGCCCACCACTAGCGGGAAAGGAGACCCAGTACTTC.